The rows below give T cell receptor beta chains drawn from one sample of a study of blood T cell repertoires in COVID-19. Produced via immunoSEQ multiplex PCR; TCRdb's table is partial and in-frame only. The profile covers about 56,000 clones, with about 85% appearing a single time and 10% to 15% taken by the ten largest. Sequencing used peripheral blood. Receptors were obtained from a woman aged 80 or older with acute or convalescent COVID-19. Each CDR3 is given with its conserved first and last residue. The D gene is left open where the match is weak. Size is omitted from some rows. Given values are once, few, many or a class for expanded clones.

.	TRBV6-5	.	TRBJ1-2	TGTGCCAGCAGGAACAGGGTGAATGGGAACTATGGCTACACCTTC	CASRNRVNGNYGYTF
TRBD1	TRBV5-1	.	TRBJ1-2	TGCGCCAGCAGCTTTCAGACAGGGACAGATGGCTACACCTTC	CASSFQTGTDGYTF
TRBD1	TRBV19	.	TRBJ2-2	TGTGCCAGTCAAGGGACAGTGACGGCCGGGGAGCTGTTTTTT	CASQGTVTAGELFF
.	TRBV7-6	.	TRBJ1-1	TGTGCCAGCAGCTTTCAGGTAAACACTGAAGCTTTCTTT	CASSFQVNTEAFF
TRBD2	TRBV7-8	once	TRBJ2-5	TGTGCCAGCACCTTCGTGCGGGGGGGCCTGGAGACCCAGTACTTC	CASTFVRGGLETQYF
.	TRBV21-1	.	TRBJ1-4	TGTGCCAGCAGCAACAGCGGGACACAGGGAGCAACTAATGAAAAACTGTTTTTT	CASSNSGTQGATNEKLFF
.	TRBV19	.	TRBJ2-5	TGTGCCAGTAGTACCGGGGGGCTGCAGGAAGAGACCCAGTACTTC	CASSTGGLQEETQYF
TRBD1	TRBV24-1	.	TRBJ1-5	TGTGCCACCAGTGCCAACGCCGTTAGACAGGGCCAGCATTTT	CATSANAVRQGQHF
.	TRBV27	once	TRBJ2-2	TGTGCCAGCAGGACCCTCAGGGGCCCCTCCGAAGGAGCCGGGGAGCTGTTTTTT	CASRTLRGPSEGAGELFF
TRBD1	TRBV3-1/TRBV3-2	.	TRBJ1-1	TGTGCCAGCAGCCAAGATTTGGACAGGGTCGAAGCTTTCTTT	CASSQDLDRVEAFF
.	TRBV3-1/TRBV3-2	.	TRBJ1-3	TGTGCCAGCAGCCAGCCAGCAAGAGGACACCGCTCTGGAAACACCATATATTTT	CASSQPARGHRSGNTIYF
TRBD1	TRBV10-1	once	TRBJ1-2	TGCGCCAGCAGTGAAGGACAGGGGTATGGCTACACCTTC	CASSEGQGYGYTF
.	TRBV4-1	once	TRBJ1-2	TGCGCCAGCAGCCAAGGCTCGACTGGGAACTATGGCTACACCTTC	CASSQGSTGNYGYTF
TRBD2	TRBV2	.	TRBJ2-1	TGTGCCAGCAGTGTAGGACTAGCTCTAGAGCAGTTCTTC	CASSVGLALEQFF
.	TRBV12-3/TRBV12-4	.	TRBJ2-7	TGTGCCAGCAGTTTCAGGGGATCCTACGAGCAGTACTTC	CASSFRGSYEQYF
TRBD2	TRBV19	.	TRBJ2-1	TGTGCCAGTAGTATAGATCGCAGCGGGGGGGCCTTGAATGAGCAGTTCTTC	CASSIDRSGGALNEQFF
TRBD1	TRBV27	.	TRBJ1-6	TGTGCCAGCAGTTTTGGGACAGGACTAAATTCACCCCTCCACTTT	CASSFGTGLNSPLHF
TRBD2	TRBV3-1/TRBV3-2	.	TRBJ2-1	TGTGCCAGCAGCCTGGATAGCGGGGGTTACAATGAGCAGTTCTTC	CASSLDSGGYNEQFF
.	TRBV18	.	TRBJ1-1	TGTGCCAGCTCACCCGGGCCGGGAAACACTGAAGCTTTCTTT	CASSPGPGNTEAFF
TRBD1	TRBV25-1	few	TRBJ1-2	TGTGCCAGCAGGGGACAGGCCTATGGCTACACCTTC	CASRGQAYGYTF
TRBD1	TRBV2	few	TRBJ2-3	TGTGCCAGCAGTGCCACAGGGGGCATCCGCACAGATACGCAGTATTTT	CASSATGGIRTDTQYF
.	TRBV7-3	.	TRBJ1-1	TGTGCCAGCAGCTATTCAGGGAACACTGAAGCTTTCTTT	CASSYSGNTEAFF
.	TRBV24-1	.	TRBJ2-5	TGTGCCACCAGTGACACAGGGTCGGGGGAGACCCAGTACTTC	CATSDTGSGETQYF
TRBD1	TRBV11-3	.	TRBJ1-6	TGTGCCAGCAGCTTAGGGGACAGGGTTTGCCGGCTGGCCCTCCACTTT	CASSLGDRVCRLALHF
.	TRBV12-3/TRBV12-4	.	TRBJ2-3	TGTGCCAGCAGTTTCGGCACAGATACGCAGTATTTT	CASSFGTDTQYF
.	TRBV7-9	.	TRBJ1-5	TGTGCCAGCAGCTCAACAGACGGGACAAGAAATCAGCCCCAGCATTTT	CASSSTDGTRNQPQHF
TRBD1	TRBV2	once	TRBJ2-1	TGTGCCAGCAGTGGGGACAGCCGCCAGTTCTTC	CASSGDSRQFF
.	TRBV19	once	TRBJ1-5	TGTGCCAGTAGTCGGGCGGGCATGGAGCCCCAGCATTTT	CASSRAGMEPQHF
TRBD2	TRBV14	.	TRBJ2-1	TGTGCCAGCAGCCAATTACTAGCGGGGGGGCTGAGTGAGCAGTTCTTC	CASSQLLAGGLSEQFF
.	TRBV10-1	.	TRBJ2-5	TGCGCCAGCAGTGTCGGGGGAACCCAAGAGACCCAGTACTTC	CASSVGGTQETQYF
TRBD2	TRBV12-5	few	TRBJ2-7	TGTGCTAGTGGTTTGGTAGGGACTAGCGAGCAGTACTTC	CASGLVGTSEQYF
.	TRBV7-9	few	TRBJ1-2	TGTGCCAGCAGCTTAGCGGGTTGGGCAGCCTATGGCTACACCTTC	CASSLAGWAAYGYTF
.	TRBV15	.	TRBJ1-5	TGTGCCACCAGCAGAGCCTACAATCAGCCCCAGCATTTT	CATSRAYNQPQHF
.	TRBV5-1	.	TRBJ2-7	TGCGCCAGCAGCTTGAACGGGATGGGCTACGAGCAGTACTTC	CASSLNGMGYEQYF
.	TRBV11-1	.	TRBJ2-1	TGTGCCAGCAGCTTGCCGGGGGGCCGGGGTCTCTTC	CASSLPGGRGLF
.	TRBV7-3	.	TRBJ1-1	TGTGCCAGCAGCCCCTGGGGGGAGGGGGAAGCTTTCTTT	CASSPWGEGEAFF
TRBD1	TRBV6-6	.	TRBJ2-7	TGTGCCAGCAGTTACTCGGACAGGGAGCAAAGCTACGAGCAGTACTTC	CASSYSDREQSYEQYF
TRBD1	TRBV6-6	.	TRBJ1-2	TGTGCCAGCAGTGCCGGGACAGGGGGCAACTATGGCTACACCTTC	CASSAGTGGNYGYTF
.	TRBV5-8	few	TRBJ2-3	TGTGCCAGCAGCTTAATGAGGACAGATACGCAGTATTTT	CASSLMRTDTQYF
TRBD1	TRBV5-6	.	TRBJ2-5	TGTGCCAGCAGCGCCGACAGGGGGAGGTTGGAGACCCAGTACTTC	CASSADRGRLETQYF
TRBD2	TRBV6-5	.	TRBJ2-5	TGTGCCAGCAGTCTGGGCGGGGGGAAAATAGAGACCCAGTACTTC	CASSLGGGKIETQYF
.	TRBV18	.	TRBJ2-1	TGTGCCAGCTCACCGCAGGGGAGCTCCTACAATGAGCAGTTCTTC	CASSPQGSSYNEQFF
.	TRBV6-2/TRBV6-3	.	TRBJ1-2	TGTGCCAGCAGTCTTGACTCCTATGGCTACACCTTC	CASSLDSYGYTF
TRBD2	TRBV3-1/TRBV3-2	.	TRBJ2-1	TGTGCCAGCAGCCAAGGGGGGCGGCTAGCGGGGGGTGCTGAGCAGTTCTTC	CASSQGGRLAGGAEQFF
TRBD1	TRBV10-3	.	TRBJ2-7	TGTGCCATCAGTGAGAGCCGACAGGGCCACGAGCAGTACTTC	CAISESRQGHEQYF
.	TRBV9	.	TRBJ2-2	TGTGCCAGCAGCGTAGCTGAGGGAAACTTCGCGAACACCGGGGAGCTGTTTTTT	CASSVAEGNFANTGELFF
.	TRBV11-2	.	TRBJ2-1	TGTGCCAGCAGCTTAGAGGCTTCCCCCTACAATGAGCAGTTCTTC	CASSLEASPYNEQFF